The present entry profiles one T cell receptor (beta chain) with its context. No antigen is known for it. From more than 8 ml of fresh peripheral blood, PBMCs were isolated. RNA transcripts yielded amplified TCR beta CDR3 regions. In the first-round RT-PCR of the TCR CDR3, the HTBI primer set was used. TCRdb called the multiplex PCR reads again in MiXCR, with one record for every CDR3 protein. The repertoire holds a few hundred thousand distinct CDR3 sequences, with about an eighth as singletons. The sample comes from a study of T cells in Graves' hyperthyroidism and ophthalmopathy. Study overall: It was at initial diagnosis, before any treatment, that peripheral blood was collected. Regarding the study as a whole: Blood also showed most of the thyroid clonotypes that were expanded above 0.001. Ophthalmopathy stood apart from stable hyperthyroidism in a 13 V-J model.

The CDR3 is made up of 16 amino acids. Trimming stripped 3 bases from V and 3 bases from J, with 17 bases between. Germline CDR1 reads SEHNR; CDR2 reads FQNEAQ (reference sequence). Specimen: blood. The receptor was derived from a woman aged 18-35 years with Graves' hyperthyroidism. This rearrangement joins TRBV7-9 to TRBJ2-5; no definite D call. CDR3 protein: CASSFGFGLKEETQYF. The CDR3 bases are TGTGCCAGCAGCTTCGGTTTCGGGCTGAAAGAAGAGACCCAGTACTTC. The full variable domain, in which reference TRBV7-9 and TRBJ2-5 provide the parts outside the CDR3, is DTGVSQNPRHKITKRGQNVTFRCDPISEHNRLYWYRQTLGQGPEFLTYFQNEAQLEKSRLLSDRFSAERPKGSFSTLEIQRTEQGDSAMYLCASSFGFGLKEETQYFGPGTRLLVL.